The 4 T cell receptor beta chains in this list originate from one sample, sequenced in a study of neurological immune-mediated disorders. TCRdb analysed the 5' RACE reads with MiXCR anew, one entry per CDR3 protein. In the table there are roughly 14,000 distinct CDR3 sequences, roughly a tenth of which are singletons. The sequencing input was PBMCs. These receptors were collected from a middle-aged woman in good health.

In its sample, this clonotype was seen many times. V gene TRBV10-1 combines with J gene TRBJ2-2, with 9 bases fitting TRBD1. The ends lost 9 bases at V and 4 bases at J; junction bases unmatched: 3. CDR3 size: 13 residues. The germline V gene encodes CDR1 WNHNN and CDR2 SYGVQD (reference sequence). The CDR3 protein is CASGTGPTGELFF. The CDR3 bases are TGCGCCAGTGGGACAGGGCCCACCGGGGAGCTGTTTTTT.

This clonotype was observed many times. The rearrangement joins TRBV9 to TRBJ1-2; D unresolved. V was cut by 4 bases and J by 4 bases, with 17 bases left in between. The CDR3 is made up of 15 amino acids. The germline CDR1 and CDR2 sequences are SGDLS and YYNGEE. The CDR3 is CASSPVTVGGYGYTF. As DNA, the CDR3 is TGTGCCAGCAGCCCGGTAACAGTTGGCGGCTATGGCTACACCTTC.

This clonotype was observed at least ten times. The chain uses TRBV2 and TRBJ2-7; weak D call: TRBD2 (6 bases). V gave up 8 bases and J gave up 4 bases, with 9 bases separating them. Per germline, CDR1 SNHLY and CDR2 FYNNEI. CDR3 length equals 11 residues. This CDR3 is CASQEGYEQYF. The CDR3 nucleotides are TGTGCCAGCCAGGAGGGATACGAGCAGTACTTC.

In its sample, this clonotype was seen many times. V and J are TRBV20-1 and TRBJ2-7; either TRBD1 or TRBD2 may supply D (5 bases each). Trimming cost V 6 bases and J 0 bases, with 9 bases left between them. The CDR3 covers 12 residues. Germline V gene lookup returns CDR1 DFQATT and CDR2 SNEGSKA (reference sequence). Written as DNA, the CDR3 is TGCAGTGCGGCCGGGACCTCCTACGAGCAGTACTTC. Its translation is CSAAGTSYEQYF.